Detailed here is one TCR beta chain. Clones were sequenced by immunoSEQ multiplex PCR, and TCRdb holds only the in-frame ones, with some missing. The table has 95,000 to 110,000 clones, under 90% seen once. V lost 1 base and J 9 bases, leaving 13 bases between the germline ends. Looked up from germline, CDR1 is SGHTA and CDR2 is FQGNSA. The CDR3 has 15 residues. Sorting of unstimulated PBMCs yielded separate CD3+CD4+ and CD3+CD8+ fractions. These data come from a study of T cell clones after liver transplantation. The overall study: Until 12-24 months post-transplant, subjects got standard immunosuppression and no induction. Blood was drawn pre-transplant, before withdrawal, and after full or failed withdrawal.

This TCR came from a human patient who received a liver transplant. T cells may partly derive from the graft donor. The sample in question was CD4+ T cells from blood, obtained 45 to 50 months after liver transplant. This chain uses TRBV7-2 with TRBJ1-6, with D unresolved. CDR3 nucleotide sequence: TGTGCCAGCAGCTTAGGTACGGGGAGGGTTTCACCCCTCCACTTT. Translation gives CASSLGTGRVSPLHF.